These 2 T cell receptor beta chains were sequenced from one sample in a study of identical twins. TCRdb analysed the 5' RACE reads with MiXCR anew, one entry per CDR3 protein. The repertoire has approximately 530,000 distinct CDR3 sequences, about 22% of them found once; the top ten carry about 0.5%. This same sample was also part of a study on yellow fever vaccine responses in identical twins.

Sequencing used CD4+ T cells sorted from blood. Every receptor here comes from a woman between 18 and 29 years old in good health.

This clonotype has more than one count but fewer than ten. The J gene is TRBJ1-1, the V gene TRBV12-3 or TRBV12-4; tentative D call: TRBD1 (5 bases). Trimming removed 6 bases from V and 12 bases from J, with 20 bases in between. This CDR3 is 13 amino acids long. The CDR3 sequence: CASSQIGAQIPFF. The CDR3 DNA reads TGTGCCAGCAGCCAAATAGGGGCACAGATTCCTTTCTTT.

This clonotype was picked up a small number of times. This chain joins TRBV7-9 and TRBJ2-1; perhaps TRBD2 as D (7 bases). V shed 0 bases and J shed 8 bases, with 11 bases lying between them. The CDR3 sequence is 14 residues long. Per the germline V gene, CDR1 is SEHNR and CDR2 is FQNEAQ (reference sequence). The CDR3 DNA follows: TGTGCCAGCAGCTTAGCGGGGGGGCCCCATGAGCAGTTCTTC. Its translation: CASSLAGGPHEQFF. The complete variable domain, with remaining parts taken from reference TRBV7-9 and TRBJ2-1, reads DTGVSQNPRHKITKRGQNVTFRCDPISEHNRLYWYRQTLGQGPEFLTYFQNEAQLEKSRLLSDRFSAERPKGSFSTLEIQRTEQGDSAMYLCASSLAGGPHEQFFGPGTRLTVL.